This TCR beta chain was found in a study of blood T cells in healthy people across ages. The CDR3 runs 17 residues. Germline V lookup: CDR1 SGHAT, CDR2 FQNNGV. The use of a sample-barcoded 5' primer and a J-beta primer mix characterized a second PCR of about 7 to 12 cycles. TCRdb re-analysed the 5' RACE reads in MiXCR, keeping a single row per CDR3 protein. Counted here are about 560,000 distinct CDR3 sequences, approximately 26% occurring once; the ten biggest clones make up about 3.3%. This clonotype was detected a few times. The study recruited healthy Caucasian donors from Russia who were aged about 6 to 100. These data also featured in a second study, about T cells of mothers and their children. This second study says: The TCR beta CDR3 read count exceeded 8.5 million for each mother and was a few million for each child. Slightly higher overlap, not significant, was seen in related mother-child pairs than in unrelated pairs. No clones detected were persistent microchimeric T cell clones.

The sequence came from a boy between 2 and 15 years old in good health. The genes are TRBV11-2 and TRBJ2-7; D tentatively fits TRBD1 or TRBD2 (7 bases each). The assigned J gene may be wrong: the sequence end matches TRBJ2-1 better. Source material: blood. This chain's CDR3 is CASSLMAPGGGGYEQFF. CDR3 in DNA: TGTGCCAGCAGCTTAATGGCCCCGGGGGGAGGGGGCTATGAGCAGTTCTTC.